One and the same sample provided the 6 T cell receptor beta chains below, sequenced in a study of monozygotic twins with inflammatory bowel disease. With the 5' RACE reads reprocessed, TCRdb shows one record per CDR3 protein and no DNA. This sample's clone table lists some 100,000 distinct CDR3 sequences. Material: blood. The receptors were sampled from a human donor with ulcerative colitis or Crohn's disease, or a healthy co-twin of an affected twin (not recorded which).

The genes are TRBV5-5 and TRBJ1-2; TCRdb calls TRBD1, which cannot be checked without DNA. Germline assignment: CDR1 SGHKS and CDR2 YYEKEE (reference sequence). The CDR3 runs to 14 residues. Here the CDR3 reads CASSTRTGEIGYTF.

V and J are TRBV7-2 and TRBJ2-1; TCRdb indicates TRBD1, and absent DNA this call remains unverified. CDR1 is SGHTA and CDR2 is FQGNSA in the germline V gene. The length of the CDR3 is 14 residues. The CDR3 loop reads CASSPRDPNNEQFF.

The gene calls are TRBV7-9 and TRBJ2-1; TCRdb returns TRBD1, unconfirmable since there is no DNA. Germline V gives CDR1 SEHNR, CDR2 FQNEAQ (reference sequence). The CDR3 spans 16 residues. CDR3 protein: CASSLSGPLPYNEQFF.

The chain combines TRBV11-3 with TRBJ1-1; TCRdb's D gene call, TRBD1, goes unchecked for lack of DNA. Germline CDR1 and CDR2: SGHNT and YENEEA. The CDR3 sequence is 14 residues long. CDR3: CASSLDRVGTEAFF.

The chain carries TRBV5-1 and TRBJ1-1; absent DNA, TCRdb's TRBD1 call cannot be checked. Germline V gives CDR1 SGHRS, CDR2 YFSETQ. This CDR3 comprises 13 residues. The CDR3 here is CASNSPGVTEAFF.

The chain links TRBV9 to TRBJ2-1. This CDR3 contains 16 residues. From germline, CDR1 is SGDLS and CDR2 YYNGEE. The CDR3 reads CASSVQQVLINNEQFF.